One and the same sample provided the 28 T cell receptor beta chains below, sequenced in a study of shared clonotypes between healthy human individuals. The naive CD8 fraction comprised CD45RO-negative cells positively selected for CCR7 and excluded terminally differentiated effector memory CD45RA+ cells. Clones were read by immunoSEQ multiplex PCR, and TCRdb kept only the in-frame ones, dropping some. The sample yields about 2 million clones, approximately 94% seen once. Specimen: naive CD8+ T cells sorted from blood. The receptors were sampled from a man aged 18 to 29 in good health.

This sequence joins TRBV7-2 and TRBJ1-6; D might be TRBD1 (6 bases). The CDR3 is 14 amino acids. Germline CDR1 reads SGHTA; CDR2 reads FQGNSA. V was cut by 5 bases and J by 9 bases, with 14 bases left in between. CDR3 protein: CASSRTESGSPLHF. The CDR3 nucleotides are TGTGCCAGCAGCCGGACAGAAAGCGGTTCACCCCTCCACTTT.

The sample holds a few counts of this clone. The chain couples TRBV5-1 to TRBJ2-5, with D possibly called TRBD1 or TRBD2 (6 bases each). This CDR3 spans 15 amino acids. V was pared by 0 bases and J by 5 bases, with 14 bases between. Germline lookup yields CDR1 SGHRS and CDR2 YFSETQ. The CDR3 DNA reads as TGCGCCAGCAGCTTGGAGTGGGGGCGGGGCGAGACCCAGTACTTC. Translated: CASSLEWGRGETQYF.

This clone was detected a few times. Other DNA sequences in the same sample also yield this CDR3. The chain combines TRBV27 with TRBJ2-7; possible D gene TRBD2, 6 bases. The V end lost 6 bases, the J end lost 2 bases, and 11 bases lay between the germline ends. The CDR3 runs to 13 residues. Germline V gene sequence: CDR1 MNHEY, CDR2 SMNVEV (reference sequence). CDR3: CASSPGGPYEQYF. In DNA, the CDR3 is TGTGCCAGCAGCCCCGGGGGACCCTACGAGCAGTACTTC.

This sequence joins TRBV28 and TRBJ2-1; a weak D match, TRBD2 (5 bases). Trimming cost V 5 bases and J 2 bases, with 31 bases left between them. This CDR3 has 21 residues. Germline-derived CDR1 and CDR2 are MDHEN and SYDVKM. The CDR3 coding sequence is TGTGCCAGCAGTACCAACTCCCCTCGGACTGTACTTACAAGCCCCTACAATGAGCAGTTCTTC. Its translation is CASSTNSPRTVLTSPYNEQFF.

This chain links TRBV6-1 with TRBJ2-3, with TRBD2 identical over 8 bases. The V gene's germline CDR1 is MNHNS and CDR2 SASEGT. V was pared by 0 bases and J by 14 bases, with 13 bases of the junction left unmatched. The CDR3 is made up of 15 amino acids. The CDR3, as DNA: TGTGCCAGCAGTGAAGCTTTGCGAGCGGGGGCCCCGGGGTATTTT. Translation gives CASSEALRAGAPGYF.

V usage is TRBV30 and J usage is TRBJ1-5; D unresolved. V lost 1 base to trimming and J lost 3 bases, with 7 bases between them. The CDR3 has 13 residues. CDR1 is GTSNPN and CDR2 is SVGIG in the germline V gene (reference sequence). CDR3: CAWSAGNNQPQHF. The CDR3 coding sequence is TGTGCCTGGAGTGCTGGGAACAATCAGCCCCAGCATTTT. Variable domain in full (rest from reference TRBV30 and TRBJ1-5): SQTIHQWPATLVQPVGSPLSLECTVEGTSNPNLYWYRQAAGRGLQLLFYSVGIGQISSEVPQNLSASRPQDRQFILSSKKLLLSDSGFYLCAWSAGNNQPQHFGDGTRLSIL.

To note about this clone: Other DNA variants within this sample encode the same CDR3. The chain employs TRBV6-5 and TRBJ2-3; possibly TRBD2 for D (6 bases). Trimming cost V 2 bases and J 0 bases, with 12 bases left between them. Germline V lookup: CDR1 MNHEY, CDR2 SVGAGI. This CDR3 spans 16 amino acids. CDR3 in DNA: TGTGCCAGCAGTTACGCCGGGGGTACTAGCACAGATACGCAGTATTTT. It translates to CASSYAGGTSTDTQYF.

The chain employs TRBV10-1 and TRBJ2-3; D possibly corresponds to TRBD1 (5 bases). V was cut by 0 bases and J by 5 bases, with 9 bases left in between. CDR1 and CDR2 from the germline V gene are WNHNN and SYGVQD (reference sequence). The CDR3 is made up of 14 amino acids. The CDR3 reads CASSESGREDTQYF. Written as DNA, the CDR3 is TGCGCCAGCAGTGAGTCTGGCAGGGAAGATACGCAGTATTTT.

The rearrangement links TRBV25-1 to TRBJ2-1, with TRBD1 as a possible D gene (6 bases). Germline assignment: CDR1 MGHDK and CDR2 SYGVNS. Between the trimmed V and J ends, which lost 6 bases and 0 bases, there was a span of 12 bases. CDR3 size: 15 residues. This CDR3 reads CASRQGTSSYNEQFF. CDR3 nucleotides: TGTGCCAGCAGACAGGGCACGAGCTCCTACAATGAGCAGTTCTTC.

The V call is TRBV7-9, the J call TRBJ2-1; a possible D gene is TRBD2 (6 bases). The V gene's germline CDR1 is SEHNR and CDR2 FQNEAQ (reference sequence). The V and J ends lost 5 bases and 0 bases respectively, with 17 bases between them. The CDR3 is 17 amino acids. The CDR3 DNA reads TGTGCCAGCAGCCCTTATAGCGGAACCAGCTCCTACAATGAGCAGTTCTTC. The encoded protein is CASSPYSGTSSYNEQFF.

The rearrangement links TRBV7-6 to TRBJ2-1; TRBD2 aligns across 15 bases. Germline lookup yields CDR1 SGHVS and CDR2 FNYEAQ. V lost 6 bases to trimming and J lost 6 bases; unmatched junction nucleotides: 6. The CDR3 has 16 residues. The CDR3 DNA is TGTGCCAGCAGTCGGACTAGCGGGAGGGCAGGCAATGAGCAGTTCTTC. This translates into CASSRTSGRAGNEQFF.

This chain connects TRBV7-6 to TRBJ1-6; TRBD1 agrees at 9 bases. CDR1 and CDR2 from the germline V gene are SGHVS and FNYEAQ. The CDR3 spans 17 residues. The trim removed 1 base at V and 10 bases at J, leaving 11 bases unmatched. CDR3 sequence: CASSLEGTGKLGSPLHF. The CDR3 region has the DNA TGTGCCAGCAGCTTAGAGGGGACAGGGAAACTTGGGTCACCCCTCCACTTT.

The chain recombines TRBV7-9 with TRBJ2-1; D not certain. V lost 2 bases and J lost 6, with 5 bases in between. Per the germline V gene, CDR1 is SEHNR and CDR2 is FQNEAQ (reference sequence). This CDR3 spans 12 amino acids. In nucleotides, the CDR3 is TGTGCCAGCAGCTTAAATGGCAATGAGCAGTTCTTC. Its translation: CASSLNGNEQFF.

This clone was detected only once. This CDR3 reads CASSSQGNEQFF. The CDR3, as DNA: TGTGCCAGCAGCTCACAGGGGAATGAGCAGTTCTTC. The V gene is TRBV5-6, the J gene TRBJ2-1; 7 nucleotides match TRBD1. Germline loops: CDR1 SGHDT, CDR2 YYEEEE. V dropped 3 bases and J dropped 7; count of bases not matched to a gene: 1. CDR3 length equals 12 residues.

The chain has TRBV11-2 and TRBJ2-3; 14 bases fit TRBD2. Per the germline V gene, CDR1 is SGHAT and CDR2 is FQNNGV. CDR3 length: 16 residues. The J segment lost 7 bases and the V segment lost 5 bases, leaving 8 bases of the junction unmatched. The DNA of the CDR3 is TGTGCCAGCAGCAATGGGACTAGCGGGAGTAAGAATACGCAGTATTTT. Translating it yields CASSNGTSGSKNTQYF.

This chain links TRBV7-9 with TRBJ1-1; D gene unclear. Looked up from germline, CDR1 is SEHNR and CDR2 is FQNEAQ (reference sequence). V lost 1 base and J lost 8, with 14 bases in between. The CDR3 contains 14 residues. The CDR3 coding sequence is TGTGCCAGCAGCTTAGTTGTTGGTCTAGGGGAAGCTTTCTTT. This gives the protein CASSLVVGLGEAFF.

As regards this clone: Other DNA variants within this sample encode the same CDR3. The CDR3 DNA reads as TGTGCCAGCAGCTTAGCTCAGGGTATAGACACTGAAGCTTTCTTT. Translation gives CASSLAQGIDTEAFF. The chain recombines TRBV7-9 with TRBJ1-1; D is possibly TRBD1 (5 bases). Trimming shortened V by 0 bases and J by 3 bases, and 11 bases separated the two germline ends. The CDR3 loop spans 15 amino acids. The germline gives CDR1 SEHNR, CDR2 FQNEAQ (reference sequence).

J is TRBJ2-7 and V is TRBV13; tentative D call: TRBD2 (5 bases). Germline loops: CDR1 PRHDT, CDR2 FYEKMQ (reference sequence). The CDR3 spans 12 residues. V lost 5 bases, J lost 7 bases, and 12 bases lay in between. CDR3 DNA sequence: TGTGCCAGCAGCCAAGACTATGGGGAGCAGTACTTC. As protein: CASSQDYGEQYF.

The rearrangement links TRBV6-6 to TRBJ2-1; either TRBD1 or TRBD2 may supply D (5 bases each). This CDR3 contains 15 residues. Germline-derived CDR1 and CDR2 are MNHNY and SVGAGI (reference sequence). With 5 bases removed from V and 4 bases from J, the gap between germline ends came to 15 bases. The CDR3 bases are TGTGCCAGCAGTCTCGGGACCTTGGCATACAATGAGCAGTTCTTC. It specifies CASSLGTLAYNEQFF.

Concerning this clone: Other DNA sequences in the same sample also yield this CDR3. The chain has TRBV2 and TRBJ2-1, with 8 bases aligning to TRBD1. Unmatched junction bases numbered 1, after V lost 6 bases and J lost 9 bases. The CDR3 loop spans 11 amino acids. Germline CDR1 and CDR2: SNHLY and FYNNEI. The CDR3 reads CASSTGGEQFF. The CDR3, as DNA: TGTGCCAGCAGCACAGGGGGTGAGCAGTTCTTC.

V is TRBV13 and J is TRBJ2-3; D possibly corresponds to TRBD1 (5 bases). Germline-derived CDR1 and CDR2 are PRHDT and FYEKMQ (reference sequence). The CDR3 contains 14 residues. With 1 base removed from V and 11 bases from J, the gap between germline ends came to 16 bases. The CDR3 DNA reads as TGTGCCAGCAGCTTAGAAGGGGATTGGCTCGAGCAGTATTTT. Protein: CASSLEGDWLEQYF.

The V call is TRBV7-9, the J call TRBJ1-2, with a weak D call TRBD1 (6 bases). The V end was cut by 5 bases, the J end by 1 base, with 14 bases between. This CDR3 is built from 15 residues. Germline values: CDR1 SEHNR, CDR2 FQNEAQ (reference sequence). The CDR3: CASSLTEGDNYGYTF. The CDR3 region has the DNA TGTGCCAGCAGCCTAACCGAGGGGGATAACTATGGCTACACCTTC.

The V and J genes are TRBV9 and TRBJ2-3; 13 nucleotides align to TRBD2. Germline V CDR1 and CDR2: SGDLS, YYNGEE. Trimming took 4 bases from V and 4 from J; bases not matched to a gene: 6. CDR3 length: 16 residues. CDR3 amino acids: CASSPRLAGGSDTQYF. CDR3 coding DNA: TGTGCCAGCAGCCCCCGACTAGCGGGAGGTTCAGATACGCAGTATTTT.

The chain uses TRBV27 and TRBJ1-1; no reliable D call. Germline V gene data show CDR1 as MNHEY and CDR2 as SMNVEV (reference sequence). This CDR3 has 15 amino acids. Trimming stripped 1 base from V and 2 bases from J, with 11 bases between. The CDR3 DNA reads as TGTGCCAGCAGTTTATACGGGCAGCCTAACACTGAAGCTTTCTTT. The encoded protein is CASSLYGQPNTEAFF.

The V gene is TRBV6-6, the J gene TRBJ1-2; D ambiguous. This CDR3 region has 14 residues. CDR1 and CDR2 from the germline V gene are MNHNY and SVGAGI (reference sequence). The V end lost 3 bases, the J end lost 0 bases, and 8 bases lay between the germline ends. The CDR3 protein is CASSYTPSNYGYTF. For the CDR3, the DNA is TGTGCCAGCAGTTATACTCCTTCTAACTATGGCTACACCTTC.

This chain uses TRBV5-1 with TRBJ2-1, with TRBD2 matching 8 bases. Looked up from germline, CDR1 is SGHRS and CDR2 is YFSETQ. The CDR3 length is 15 residues. V dropped 3 bases and J dropped 2; count of bases not matched to a gene: 4. CDR3 in amino acids: CASSSERGPYNEQFF. For the CDR3, the DNA is TGCGCCAGCAGCTCGGAGCGGGGGCCCTACAATGAGCAGTTCTTC.

The chain joins TRBV5-1 to TRBJ1-1; no clear D gene. Trimming took off 0 bases at V and 11 bases at J, with 8 bases between the two ends. The CDR3 is 11 residues long. Germline V gives CDR1 SGHRS, CDR2 YFSETQ. The chain's CDR3 is CASSLAWDAFF. The CDR3, as DNA: TGCGCCAGCAGCTTGGCCTGGGATGCTTTCTTT.

The chain joins TRBV9 to TRBJ2-7, with D hard to call. Trimming shortened V by 4 bases and J by 4 bases, and 9 bases separated the two germline ends. CDR1 and CDR2 from the germline V gene are SGDLS and YYNGEE. The CDR3 totals 12 residues. CDR3 region: CASSHNTYEQYF. In DNA, the CDR3 is TGTGCCAGCAGCCATAACACGTACGAGCAGTACTTC. Full variable domain (missing parts from reference TRBV9 and TRBJ2-7): DSGVTQTPKHLITATGQRVTLRCSPRSGDLSVYWYQQSLDQGLQFLIQYYNGEERAKGNILERFSAQQFPDLHSELNLSSLELGDSALYFCASSHNTYEQYFGPGTRLTVT.